The clone carrying this T cell receptor beta chain has a count of ten or more. Its cognate antigen is unknown. Time point denoted: newly diagnosed GD, antithyroid drugs for less than 3 months. From RNA extracted from PBMCs, the TCR library was made. This sample stems from a study of regulatory T cells in long-lasting Graves disease. Findings and caveats of the study: The TCR repertoire of persistent Graves' patients was less diverse than that of newly diagnosed ones.

iRepertoire HTBI primers and Arm-PCR of CDR3 regions built TCR beta libraries. In the original analysis: Sequenced samples collectively carried 60 to 75 TRBV and 14 TRBJ segments. TCRdb passed the multiplex PCR reads through MiXCR, listing each CDR3 protein once. The V and J calls come from TCRdb's annotation, not from the publication. There are over 400,000 distinct CDR3 sequences in the sample; 11% to 15% occur only once, and roughly 15% lies in the top ten. This same sample was also taken into another study, of T cells in Graves' hyperthyroidism and ophthalmopathy. That report notes: RT-PCR in the first round (using the HTBI primer set) targeted the TCR CDR3.

This clonotype was obtained from a woman aged 45-60 years with Graves disease. The source material was peripheral blood mononuclear cells (PBMCs), sampled at new diagnosis, from a patient treated with antithyroid drugs.

The CDR3 nucleotides read TGCGCCAGCAGCTTGGGGACTAGCGACTCCTACGAGCAGTACTTC. The encoded protein is CASSLGTSDSYEQYF. J is TRBJ2-7 and V is TRBV5-1; 9 bases are a match to TRBD2. Unmatched junction bases numbered 1, after V lost 0 bases and J lost 0 bases. The germline gives CDR1 SGHRS, CDR2 YFSETQ. The CDR3 is 15 amino acids. The full variable domain, rest sourced from reference TRBV5-1 and TRBJ2-7, is KAGVTQTPRYLIKTRGQQVTLSCSPISGHRSVSWYQQTPGQGLQFLFEYFSETQRNKGNFPGRFSGRQFSNSRSEMNVSTLELGDSALYLCASSLGTSDSYEQYFGPGTRLTVT.